This TCR beta chain was recovered during a study of Ad26.COV2.S vaccination and SARS-CoV-2 variants (dated by TCRdb to 2020 to 2023). Some background on the complete study: Donors in the vaccine arm were drawn from COV1001, a phase I-IIa trial of Ad26.COV2.S in healthy adults that was multicentre, randomized, double-blind and placebo-controlled. Ad26.COV2.S was given intramuscularly at 5x10^10 or 1x10^11 viral particles, as a single shot or as two shots 56 days apart. The specificity and breadth of SARS-CoV-2-reactive T cell receptors after Ad26.COV2.S vaccination were assessed by TCRbeta repertoire sequencing. The TCR-sequenced set comprised approximately 32 samples: some 20 Ad26.COV2.S vaccine recipients, 5 placebo recipients and 8 SARS-CoV-2 convalescent individuals. Trial participants were randomized into five groups of five: low-dose or high-dose Ad26.COV2.S given once or twice, or placebo on both occasions. Blinding of investigators to trial group allocation was maintained during experiments and outcome assessment.

What the work shows at the level of the full study, not this receptor alone: Vaccine and placebo recipients had similar non-spike TCR breadth, a finding consistent with the vaccine containing only spike. It was noted by the authors that total T cell responses may have been underestimated by the TCR breadth and depth analyses. Spike-specific TCR breadth was higher in Ad26.COV2.S recipients than in placebo recipients (P = 0.0014). The study was not powered for comparison of responses between vaccine doses or regimens. Substantial breadth of spike-specific CD8+ and CD4+ T cell responses was reported after vaccination.

The treatment or condition label for this specimen denotes: some 20 received Ad26.COV2.S at low or high dose, single or two shots; about five received placebo; per-sample allocation not given. For vaccine and placebo recipients, the sequenced repertoires came from samples collected on day 63 after the first injection. In Cohort 1b, 25 adults aged 18-55 years were enrolled at a single site in Boston, USA, between 29 July and 7 August 2020. As a vaccine, Ad26.COV2.S was a replication-incompetent adenovirus type 26 vector that expressed a prefusion-stabilized SARS-CoV-2 spike protein derived from the original Wuhan strain. In the case of this clone: It lacks a known antigen. Base qualities are not recorded, but no much larger clone differs from it by a single base.

The immunoSEQ Assay was used to sequence TCRbeta CDR3 regions. After extraction, genomic DNA underwent amplification by bias-controlled multiplex PCR, followed by high-throughput sequencing. From the authors' description of their analysis: To quantify the absolute abundance of each unique TCRbeta CDR3 region, sequences were collapsed and filtered. T cell fraction was estimated by normalizing TCRbeta template counts to usable DNA, with usable DNA measured through amplification of reference genes found in all nucleated cells. Repertoire TCRs were annotated as SARS-CoV-2-specific by exact matching of V gene, CDR3 amino acid sequence and J gene to a known reactive TCR set. MIRA supplied the reference SARS-CoV-2 TCR set, which was filtered for enrichment in COVID-19-positive ImmuneCODE repertoires so that public or cross-reactive TCRs were removed. Using the MIRA antigens, annotated TCRs were further analysed by specific ORF or by position within an ORF. Breadth was defined as annotated unique rearrangements over total unique productive rearrangements; depth was the summed frequency of those rearrangements. Two-sided Wilcoxon rank-sum tests were used to compare TCR breadth between groups. The table comes from immuneACCESS by way of TCRdb, which keeps in-frame sequences with V and J called. Part of the clones is missing from these tables; in studies checked, under half for an unresolved V gene and the rest for unknown reasons. V, J and clone size were drawn from that table, and D and trimming were deduced from the DNA. Present in this sample are around 400,000 clones, about 83% of which were seen just once. The ten top clones hold about 7.1% of the sample.

After removal of 7 bases from V and 7 bases from J, the junction retains 3 bases not matched to a gene. The CDR3 runs 11 amino acids, cysteine and phenylalanine included. Just CDR3 DNA is preserved here, 33 bases in frame from base 1. Source: peripheral blood, taken in a trial of Ad26.COV2.S vaccine versus placebo. The V gene is TRBV12-3 or TRBV12-4 and the J gene is TRBJ1-2, with 7 bases aligning to TRBD1. This clonotype was sampled from a person aged 18-65 years who received the Ad26.COV2.S COVID-19 vaccine or a placebo. The CDR3 protein is CASTYRGGYTF. The nucleotide sequence reads TGTGCCAGCACCTACAGGGGTGGCTACACCTTC.